A selection of T cell receptor beta chains follows, all from one sample in a study of T cell responses to AZD1222 COVID-19 vaccine. Measured with immunoSEQ multiplex PCR; TCRdb has only the in-frame clones, and not every one. This sample yields about 150,000 clones, of which about 93% are seen a single time; approximately 6.8% belongs to the top ten. The starting material was peripheral blood, obtained 28 days after the second AZD1222 dose. All receptors derive from an adult who received the AZD1222 COVID-19 vaccine. Each CDR3 is given with its conserved first and last residue. D genes are given only for firm matches. Size tells how often a clone was seen (once, few, many) or the class of an expanded clone, and some rows leave it out.

D gene: -
J gene: TRBJ2-7
clone size: -
V gene: TRBV6-5
CDR3 protein: CASTSSLRSHEQYF
CDR3 DNA: TGTGCCAGCACCTCTTCACTTCGAAGCCACGAGCAGTACTTC

D gene: -
J gene: TRBJ1-6
clone size: -
V gene: TRBV5-1
CDR3 protein: CASSSNGGESPLHF
CDR3 DNA: TGCGCCAGCAGCTCAAACGGGGGTGAGTCACCCCTCCACTTT

D gene: TRBD2
J gene: TRBJ2-1
clone size: once
V gene: TRBV14
CDR3 protein: CASSQDELAGGHNEQFF
CDR3 DNA: TGTGCCAGCAGCCAAGATGAACTAGCGGGGGGGCATAATGAGCAGTTCTTC

D gene: -
J gene: TRBJ1-3
clone size: -
V gene: TRBV2
CDR3 protein: CASRRGKDANTIYF
CDR3 DNA: TGTGCCAGCAGGAGGGGTAAAGATGCGAACACCATATATTTT

D gene: -
J gene: TRBJ2-1
clone size: -
V gene: TRBV25-1
CDR3 protein: CASSEYSIYNEQFF
CDR3 DNA: TGTGCCAGCAGTGAATATTCAATCTACAATGAGCAGTTCTTC

D gene: -
J gene: TRBJ2-1
clone size: -
V gene: TRBV20-1
CDR3 protein: CSVRARGEQFF
CDR3 DNA: TGCAGTGTTAGAGCCCGGGGGGAGCAGTTCTTC

D gene: -
J gene: TRBJ1-1
clone size: -
V gene: TRBV3-1/TRBV3-2
CDR3 protein: CASSQGTMNTEAFF
CDR3 DNA: TGTGCCAGCAGCCAAGGAACAATGAACACTGAAGCTTTCTTT

D gene: -
J gene: TRBJ1-5
clone size: -
V gene: TRBV25-1
CDR3 protein: CASSGPRHPPQHF
CDR3 DNA: TGTGCCAGCAGTGGTCCGAGACACCCACCCCAGCATTTT

D gene: -
J gene: TRBJ1-4
clone size: -
V gene: TRBV12-3/TRBV12-4
CDR3 protein: CASSFNEKLFF
CDR3 DNA: TGTGCCAGCAGCTTTAATGAAAAACTGTTTTTT

D gene: -
J gene: TRBJ1-6
clone size: -
V gene: TRBV5-1
CDR3 protein: CASSVGFDSPLHF
CDR3 DNA: TGCGCCAGCAGCGTCGGATTCGATTCACCCCTCCACTTT

D gene: -
J gene: TRBJ2-6
clone size: -
V gene: TRBV5-1
CDR3 protein: CASSFGANVLTF
CDR3 DNA: TGCGCCAGCAGCTTTGGGGCCAACGTCCTGACTTTC

D gene: -
J gene: TRBJ1-1
clone size: -
V gene: TRBV18
CDR3 protein: CASSRIRTANPGPTEAFF
CDR3 DNA: TGTGCCAGCTCACGTATAAGGACAGCCAACCCTGGACCTACTGAAGCTTTCTTT

D gene: TRBD2
J gene: TRBJ2-1
clone size: -
V gene: TRBV3-1/TRBV3-2
CDR3 protein: CASSQASGGYNEQFF
CDR3 DNA: TGTGCCAGCAGCCAGGCTAGCGGGGGATACAATGAGCAGTTCTTC

D gene: -
J gene: TRBJ1-6
clone size: -
V gene: TRBV11-2
CDR3 protein: CASSLTGQGNSPLHF
CDR3 DNA: TGTGCCAGCAGCTTAACCGGGCAGGGGAATTCACCCCTCCACTTT

D gene: -
J gene: TRBJ2-5
clone size: -
V gene: TRBV5-6
CDR3 protein: CASSLAVGGETQYF
CDR3 DNA: TGTGCCAGCAGCTTGGCCGTGGGGGGAGAGACCCAGTACTTC

D gene: TRBD1
J gene: TRBJ2-2
clone size: few
V gene: TRBV4-2
CDR3 protein: CASSQVSGQGGNTGELFF
CDR3 DNA: TGTGCCAGCAGCCAAGTCTCCGGACAGGGGGGGAACACCGGGGAGCTGTTTTTT

D gene: -
J gene: TRBJ1-1
clone size: once
V gene: TRBV19
CDR3 protein: CASSLPGREAFF
CDR3 DNA: TGTGCCAGTAGTCTTCCCGGAAGGGAAGCTTTCTTT

D gene: -
J gene: TRBJ1-5
clone size: -
V gene: TRBV23-1
CDR3 protein: CASSQSARAGDQPQHF
CDR3 DNA: TGCGCCAGCAGTCAATCGGCCAGGGCAGGGGATCAGCCCCAGCATTTT

D gene: -
J gene: TRBJ2-7
clone size: -
V gene: TRBV7-2
CDR3 protein: CASSLGANYEQYF
CDR3 DNA: TGTGCCAGCAGCTTAGGGGCGAACTACGAGCAGTACTTC

D gene: -
J gene: TRBJ1-4
clone size: -
V gene: TRBV6-5
CDR3 protein: CASSYWNSEKLFF
CDR3 DNA: TGTGCCAGCAGTTACTGGAACAGTGAAAAACTGTTTTTT

D gene: TRBD1
J gene: TRBJ1-2
clone size: -
V gene: TRBV15
CDR3 protein: CATSRSGTGVGYTF
CDR3 DNA: TGTGCCACCAGCAGATCCGGGACAGGTGTCGGCTACACCTTC

D gene: TRBD1
J gene: TRBJ1-5
clone size: -
V gene: TRBV6-2/TRBV6-3
CDR3 protein: CASSSTGVLIQPQHF
CDR3 DNA: TGTGCCAGCAGTTCGACAGGGGTCTTGATTCAGCCCCAGCATTTT

D gene: -
J gene: TRBJ1-1
clone size: -
V gene: TRBV18
CDR3 protein: CASSPTPGSTEAFF
CDR3 DNA: TGTGCCAGCTCACCCACCCCGGGCAGCACTGAAGCTTTCTTT

D gene: -
J gene: TRBJ1-1
clone size: -
V gene: TRBV15
CDR3 protein: CATSRGRVSRTEAFF
CDR3 DNA: TGTGCCACCAGCAGAGGCCGGGTCTCGAGAACTGAAGCTTTCTTT

D gene: -
J gene: TRBJ1-1
clone size: -
V gene: TRBV19
CDR3 protein: CASSIDRRGYTEAFF
CDR3 DNA: TGTGCCAGTAGTATAGATCGAAGGGGCTACACTGAAGCTTTCTTT

D gene: -
J gene: TRBJ2-5
clone size: -
V gene: TRBV6-1
CDR3 protein: CASSERGLETQYF
CDR3 DNA: TGTGCCAGCAGTGAGCGGGGGCTGGAGACCCAGTACTTC

D gene: -
J gene: TRBJ1-2
clone size: -
V gene: TRBV6-6
CDR3 protein: CASSYNLRQYGYTF
CDR3 DNA: TGTGCCAGCAGTTACAACTTGCGGCAATATGGCTACACCTTC

D gene: -
J gene: TRBJ2-1
clone size: once
V gene: TRBV19
CDR3 protein: CASSIMVPNEQFF
CDR3 DNA: TGTGCCAGTAGTATTATGGTTCCCAATGAGCAGTTCTTC

D gene: -
J gene: TRBJ1-1
clone size: few
V gene: TRBV19
CDR3 protein: CASSLRTPVGTEAFF
CDR3 DNA: TGTGCCAGTAGTCTCCGAACCCCGGTAGGGACTGAAGCTTTCTTT

D gene: TRBD1
J gene: TRBJ2-1
clone size: -
V gene: TRBV20-1
CDR3 protein: CSASGGTGSYNEQFF
CDR3 DNA: TGCAGTGCTAGTGGGGGGACAGGCTCCTACAATGAGCAGTTCTTC

D gene: -
J gene: TRBJ1-1
clone size: -
V gene: TRBV7-9
CDR3 protein: CASSPLGGASTEAFF
CDR3 DNA: TGTGCCAGCAGCCCCCTTGGGGGTGCGTCCACTGAAGCTTTCTTT

D gene: -
J gene: TRBJ1-6
clone size: few
V gene: TRBV5-6
CDR3 protein: CASSLAGHSPLHF
CDR3 DNA: TGTGCCAGCAGCTTGGCAGGACATTCACCCCTCCACTTT

D gene: -
J gene: TRBJ1-2
clone size: -
V gene: TRBV5-1
CDR3 protein: CASSWDFEQSVYGYTF
CDR3 DNA: TGCGCCAGCAGCTGGGACTTCGAGCAGAGTGTCTATGGCTACACCTTC

D gene: -
J gene: TRBJ1-2
clone size: -
V gene: TRBV2
CDR3 protein: CASRVGLGYGYTF
CDR3 DNA: TGTGCCAGCAGGGTGGGACTGGGGTATGGCTACACCTTC

D gene: -
J gene: TRBJ1-2
clone size: -
V gene: TRBV6-6
CDR3 protein: CASSSRVFTTNYGYTF
CDR3 DNA: TGTGCCAGCAGTTCGCGGGTTTTCACAACTAACTATGGCTACACCTTC

D gene: -
J gene: TRBJ2-2
clone size: once
V gene: TRBV28
CDR3 protein: CASSFGAGELFF
CDR3 DNA: -

D gene: -
J gene: TRBJ1-2
clone size: -
V gene: TRBV28
CDR3 protein: CASTLDEPYGYTF
CDR3 DNA: TGTGCCAGCACCCTAGACGAACCCTATGGCTACACCTTC

D gene: -
J gene: TRBJ2-5
clone size: -
V gene: TRBV9
CDR3 protein: CASSARPWGSVIETQYF
CDR3 DNA: TGTGCCAGCAGCGCCCGACCGTGGGGTTCAGTTATAGAGACCCAGTACTTC

D gene: TRBD2
J gene: TRBJ2-3
clone size: -
V gene: TRBV6-4
CDR3 protein: CASSSHSGSTDTQYF
CDR3 DNA: TGTGCCAGCAGTTCGCATAGCGGGAGCACAGATACGCAGTATTTT

D gene: -
J gene: TRBJ1-2
clone size: -
V gene: TRBV7-3
CDR3 protein: CASNSTPGTDYGYTF
CDR3 DNA: TGTGCCAGCAACTCAACTCCCGGGACGGACTATGGCTACACCTTC

D gene: -
J gene: TRBJ1-6
clone size: -
V gene: TRBV6-5
CDR3 protein: CASSRGVHNSPLHF
CDR3 DNA: TGTGCCAGCAGTCGGGGGGTTCATAATTCACCCCTCCACTTT

D gene: TRBD1
J gene: TRBJ1-2
clone size: -
V gene: TRBV7-9
CDR3 protein: CASSKTGSNYGYTF
CDR3 DNA: TGTGCCAGCAGCAAGACAGGGAGCAACTATGGCTACACCTTC

D gene: TRBD1
J gene: TRBJ2-5
clone size: -
V gene: TRBV19
CDR3 protein: CASSGQGGLETQYF
CDR3 DNA: TGTGCCAGTAGTGGACAGGGGGGGCTTGAGACCCAGTACTTC

D gene: TRBD2
J gene: TRBJ2-3
clone size: -
V gene: TRBV7-9
CDR3 protein: CASSPTTSGSTDTQYF
CDR3 DNA: TGTGCCAGCAGCCCGACTACTAGCGGAAGCACAGATACGCAGTATTTT

D gene: -
J gene: TRBJ1-2
clone size: -
V gene: TRBV6-5
CDR3 protein: CASSYSATIAYGYTF
CDR3 DNA: TGTGCCAGCAGTTACTCGGCCACCATCGCTTATGGCTACACCTTC

D gene: -
J gene: TRBJ1-2
clone size: -
V gene: TRBV5-1
CDR3 protein: CASSPGAYPDYGYTF
CDR3 DNA: TGCGCCAGCAGCCCCGGGGCTTATCCGGACTATGGCTACACCTTC

D gene: -
J gene: TRBJ1-4
clone size: few
V gene: TRBV3-1/TRBV3-2
CDR3 protein: CASSRPGDRFNEKLFF
CDR3 DNA: TGTGCCAGCAGCCGCCCGGGAGACAGGTTTAATGAAAAACTGTTTTTT

D gene: -
J gene: TRBJ1-5
clone size: -
V gene: TRBV19
CDR3 protein: CASSIFSGDYSNQPQHF
CDR3 DNA: TGTGCCAGTAGTATATTTTCGGGGGACTATAGCAATCAGCCCCAGCATTTT

D gene: -
J gene: TRBJ1-2
clone size: -
V gene: TRBV6-5
CDR3 protein: CASRGWGDGGYTF
CDR3 DNA: TGTGCCAGCAGAGGGTGGGGGGATGGTGGCTACACCTTC

D gene: -
J gene: TRBJ1-1
clone size: -
V gene: TRBV24-1
CDR3 protein: CATSAGGENTEAFF
CDR3 DNA: TGTGCCACCAGTGCGGGAGGGGAGAACACTGAAGCTTTCTTT

D gene: -
J gene: TRBJ1-4
clone size: -
V gene: TRBV6-5
CDR3 protein: CASSRSGVEEKLFF
CDR3 DNA: TGTGCCAGCAGCCGGTCGGGGGTGGAGGAAAAACTGTTTTTT

D gene: -
J gene: TRBJ1-2
clone size: -
V gene: TRBV27
CDR3 protein: CASSPGLPVIYGYTF
CDR3 DNA: TGTGCCAGCAGTCCCGGCCTTCCCGTGATATATGGCTACACCTTC

D gene: -
J gene: TRBJ2-7
clone size: -
V gene: TRBV5-1
CDR3 protein: CASSFDRVSYEQYF
CDR3 DNA: TGCGCCAGCAGCTTTGATAGGGTCTCCTACGAGCAGTACTTC

D gene: -
J gene: TRBJ1-6
clone size: -
V gene: TRBV10-3
CDR3 protein: CAISETSSYNSPLHF
CDR3 DNA: TGTGCCATCAGTGAGACTAGCTCCTATAATTCACCCCTCCACTTT

D gene: -
J gene: TRBJ1-2
clone size: -
V gene: TRBV4-2
CDR3 protein: CASSQGGGTSYVGYTF
CDR3 DNA: TGTGCCAGCAGCCAAGGAGGGGGGACTTCATATGTTGGCTACACCTTC

D gene: -
J gene: TRBJ1-4
clone size: -
V gene: TRBV4-3
CDR3 protein: CASGQIGPTNEKLFF
CDR3 DNA: TGCGCCAGCGGACAGATCGGTCCGACTAATGAAAAACTGTTTTTT

D gene: -
J gene: TRBJ2-1
clone size: -
V gene: TRBV6-1
CDR3 protein: CASSDTLYNEQFF
CDR3 DNA: TGTGCCAGCAGTGACACTCTCTACAATGAGCAGTTCTTC

D gene: -
J gene: TRBJ1-5
clone size: -
V gene: TRBV20-1
CDR3 protein: CSAGSNQPQHF
CDR3 DNA: TGCAGTGCTGGGAGCAATCAGCCCCAGCATTTT

D gene: TRBD1
J gene: TRBJ1-5
clone size: once
V gene: TRBV14
CDR3 protein: CASSVGQGAKIQPQHF
CDR3 DNA: TGTGCCAGCAGCGTCGGACAGGGGGCAAAGATTCAGCCCCAGCATTTT

D gene: TRBD1
J gene: TRBJ1-5
clone size: -
V gene: TRBV19
CDR3 protein: CASSILQGYSNQPQHF
CDR3 DNA: TGTGCCAGTAGTATCCTACAGGGGTATAGCAATCAGCCCCAGCATTTT